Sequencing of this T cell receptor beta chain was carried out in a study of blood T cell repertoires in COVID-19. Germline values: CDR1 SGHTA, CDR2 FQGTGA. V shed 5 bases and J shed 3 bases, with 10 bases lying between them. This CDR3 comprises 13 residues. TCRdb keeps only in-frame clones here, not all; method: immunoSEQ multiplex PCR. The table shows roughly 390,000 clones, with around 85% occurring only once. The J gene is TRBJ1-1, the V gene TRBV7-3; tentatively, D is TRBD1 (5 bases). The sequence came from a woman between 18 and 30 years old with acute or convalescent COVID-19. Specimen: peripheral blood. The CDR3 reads CASSTQGDTEAFF. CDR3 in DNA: TGTGCCAGCAGCACCCAGGGTGACACTGAAGCTTTCTTT. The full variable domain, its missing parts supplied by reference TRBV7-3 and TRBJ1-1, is GAGVSQTPSNKVTEKGKYVELRCDPISGHTALYWYRQSLGQGPEFLIYFQGTGAADDSGLPNDRFFAVRPEGSVSTLKIQRTERGDSAVYLCASSTQGDTEAFFGQGTRLTVV.